Each of the 21 T cell receptor beta chains below was sequenced from the same sample in a study of cytomegalovirus exposure and HLA in healthy donors. The study ran its PCR with 60 Vbeta and 13 Jbeta primers. The assay was immunoSEQ multiplex PCR, and TCRdb's table has in-frame clones only and misses some. Of 45,000 to 60,000 clones listed, 80% are singletons. Sequencing input: PBMCs. The source of these receptors is a man in his thirties or forties in good health and CMV-seropositive.

The chain combines TRBV7-2 with TRBJ2-7, with D maybe TRBD2 (6 bases). CDR3 length: 15 residues. Per the germline V gene, CDR1 is SGHTA and CDR2 is FQGNSA. V was clipped by 2 bases and J by 3 bases, with 14 bases between them. CDR3 amino acids: CASSLTRGVGYEQYF. The CDR3 coding sequence is TGTGCCAGCAGCTTAACGCGGGGTGTTGGCTACGAGCAGTACTTC.

This clone showed up just once. V usage is TRBV2 and J usage is TRBJ2-7; TRBD1 agrees at 7 bases. Germline CDR1 and CDR2: SNHLY and FYNNEI. CDR3 length: 13 amino acids. J gave up 9 bases and V 3 bases, and 8 bases lay outside the gene matches. CDR3 region: CASSEGKGAGQYF. The CDR3 DNA follows: TGTGCCAGCAGTGAGGGTAAGGGGGCCGGGCAGTACTTC.

This clone appeared once. V and J are TRBV19 and TRBJ1-5; 9 nucleotides match TRBD1. The V gene end was trimmed by 6 bases and the J gene end by 4 bases; junction bases not matched to a gene: 4. The length of the CDR3 is 14 residues. Germline CDR1 reads LNHDA; CDR2 reads SQIVND (reference sequence). This CDR3 is CASSSGTGNQPQHF. As DNA, the CDR3 is TGTGCCAGTAGCTCCGGGACAGGGAATCAGCCCCAGCATTTT.

The V call is TRBV30, the J call TRBJ1-5; 9 positions agree with TRBD1. V dropped 3 bases and J dropped 9; count of bases not matched to a gene: 6. This CDR3 is 13 amino acids long. CDR1 is GTSNPN, CDR2 SVGIG, per germline (reference sequence). CDR3: CAWREQGAGPQHF. Here the CDR3 DNA reads TGTGCCTGGAGGGAACAGGGGGCCGGGCCCCAGCATTTT.

The J gene is TRBJ2-3, the V gene TRBV7-6; the D is unclear. With 5 bases removed from V and 4 bases from J, the gap between germline ends came to 13 bases. The CDR3 loop spans 14 amino acids. In germline, CDR1 is SGHVS, CDR2 FNYEAQ. The CDR3 loop reads CASSPQVGPDTQYF. DNA for the CDR3: TGTGCCAGCAGCCCCCAGGTGGGCCCAGATACGCAGTATTTT.

CDR3 in DNA: TGTGCCAGCAGCGTCGACAGGGCTGGGGAGCTGTTTTTT. This translates into CASSVDRAGELFF. The rearrangement links TRBV7-9 to TRBJ2-2; 7 bases are shared with TRBD1. The germline V gene has CDR1 SEHNR and CDR2 FQNEAQ (reference sequence). The CDR3 covers 13 residues. The J segment lost 8 bases and the V segment lost 5 bases, leaving 5 bases of the junction unmatched.

The V call is TRBV4-1, the J call TRBJ1-1; 9 nucleotides align to TRBD1. V shed 4 bases and J 11 bases; nucleotides not matched to a gene: 5. There are 12 residues in the CDR3. Germline-derived CDR1 and CDR2 are MGHRA and YSYEKL. In DNA form, the CDR3 reads TGCGCCAGCAGCCTGATCGGACAGGGGGCTTTCTTT. Translated: CASSLIGQGAFF.

About this clone itself: This CDR3 is also generated by other DNA sequences in the sample. This sequence joins TRBV6-1 and TRBJ1-3, with D unresolved. The V gene lost 4 bases and the J gene lost 0 bases, with 10 bases spanning the gap. Germline CDR1 and CDR2: MNHNS and SASEGT. CDR3 length equals 15 residues. The CDR3 here is CASSAAIISGNTIYF. The CDR3 nucleotides read TGTGCCAGCAGTGCTGCGATAATCTCTGGAAACACCATATATTTT.

The chain couples TRBV27 to TRBJ1-4, with D unclear. The V end was cut by 2 bases, the J end by 5 bases, with 12 bases between. The CDR3 contains 15 residues. Germline V gene lookup returns CDR1 MNHEY and CDR2 SMNVEV (reference sequence). Written as DNA, the CDR3 is TGTGCCAGCAGTTTACTGGGAGACCAGAATGAAAAACTGTTTTTT. Protein sequence: CASSLLGDQNEKLFF.

The CDR3 DNA follows: TGTGCCAGCAGCTTAGGACATATTAATCAGCCCCAGCATTTT. Amino acid sequence: CASSLGHINQPQHF. This chain joins TRBV7-2 and TRBJ1-5, with D uncertain. The CDR3 loop spans 14 amino acids. Germline CDR1 is SGHTA and CDR2 is FQGNSA. V was trimmed by 1 base and J by 4 bases, leaving 8 bases between them.

The J gene is TRBJ1-2, the V gene TRBV20-1; D is perhaps TRBD1 (5 bases). The CDR3 extends over 11 amino acids. With 3 bases removed from V and 9 bases from J, the gap between germline ends came to 11 bases. Germline V lookup: CDR1 DFQATT, CDR2 SNEGSKA (reference sequence). Here the CDR3 DNA reads TGCAGTGCTAGTTACACAGGCCGCTACACCTTC. It encodes CSASYTGRYTF.

This clone was recorded only once. The chain links TRBV27 to TRBJ2-3; 10 positions agree with TRBD2. The V gene's germline CDR1 is MNHEY and CDR2 SMNVEV (reference sequence). The CDR3 extends over 17 amino acids. J was trimmed by 2 bases and V by 6 bases; bases with no gene match: 11. In nucleotides, the CDR3 is TGTGCCAGCAGCCCCATAGGGCTAGCGGGGGACACAGATACGCAGTATTTT. Its protein is CASSPIGLAGDTDTQYF.

This clone showed up just once. The V and J genes are TRBV7-6 and TRBJ2-5; TRBD1 agrees at 7 bases. This CDR3 is 16 amino acids long. The V gene end was trimmed by 5 bases and the J gene end by 1 base; junction bases not matched to a gene: 10. CDR1 is SGHVS, CDR2 FNYEAQ, per germline. CDR3 sequence (DNA): TGTGCCAGCAGCGAACGCCGGGACAGTCTCCAAGAGACCCAGTACTTC. Its translation: CASSERRDSLQETQYF.

The chain uses TRBV2 and TRBJ2-5; perhaps TRBD2 as D (5 bases). There are 12 residues in the CDR3. V was trimmed by 8 bases and J by 4 bases, leaving 11 bases between them. Looked up from germline, CDR1 is SNHLY and CDR2 is FYNNEI. The CDR3 spells CASRLSGETQYF. CDR3 nucleotides: TGTGCCAGCCGACTATCGGGAGAGACCCAGTACTTC.

This clone was observed a handful of times. The chain links TRBV6-5 to TRBJ1-6; D may be TRBD1 (6 bases). The germline gives CDR1 MNHEY, CDR2 SVGAGI. The ends were cut back, 8 bases at V and 9 bases at J, with 17 bases in the middle. CDR3 length equals 14 residues. CDR3 in amino acids: CASGPGEESSPLHF. The CDR3 DNA reads TGTGCCAGCGGGCCAGGGGAAGAGAGTTCACCCCTCCACTTT.

V is TRBV7-6 and J is TRBJ2-7; D uncertain. Germline V gene lookup returns CDR1 SGHVS and CDR2 FNYEAQ. The CDR3 totals 16 residues. Trimming shortened V by 3 bases and J by 0 bases, and 15 bases separated the two germline ends. The CDR3 nucleotides read TGTGCCAGCAGCTTGAGTTTCGATCCGAGCTCCTACGAGCAGTACTTC. Its translation: CASSLSFDPSSYEQYF. The whole variable domain, remainder taken from reference TRBV7-6 and TRBJ2-7, is GAGVSQSPRYKVTKRGQDVALRCDPISGHVSLYWYRQALGQGPEFLTYFNYEAQQDKSGLPNDRFSAERPEGSISTLTIQRTEQRDSAMYRCASSLSFDPSSYEQYFGPGTRLTVT.

In its sample, this clone was seen once. The chain carries TRBV5-1 and TRBJ2-2; no reliable D call. Deletions cut 2 bases from V and 0 bases from J, with 5 bases between. The CDR3 spans 14 residues. The germline V gene encodes CDR1 SGHRS and CDR2 YFSETQ. The CDR3 DNA is TGCGCCAGCAGCTTATCTACGAACACCGGGGAGCTGTTTTTT. It specifies CASSLSTNTGELFF.

This chain uses TRBV29-1 with TRBJ2-1; the D gene is possibly TRBD1 (5 bases). Trimming stripped 6 bases from V and 0 bases from J, with 15 bases between. The CDR3 sequence is 15 residues long. Per the germline V gene, CDR1 is SQVTM and CDR2 is ANQGSEA. The chain's CDR3 is CSVERQNSSYNEQFF. CDR3 nucleotides: TGCAGCGTGGAGAGACAGAACAGCTCCTACAATGAGCAGTTCTTC.

This chain uses TRBV4-1 with TRBJ2-7; tentatively, D is TRBD1 (6 bases). Germline lookup yields CDR1 MGHRA and CDR2 YSYEKL. The CDR3 is 15 amino acids. The V and J ends lost 4 bases and 2 bases respectively, with 15 bases between them. The CDR3 coding sequence is TGCGCCAGCAGCCGCGGACTTACAGGGACCTACGAGCAGTACTTC. This gives the protein CASSRGLTGTYEQYF.

The V and J genes are TRBV7-6 and TRBJ2-3; 10 bases line up with TRBD2. The CDR3 length is 17 residues. Germline trimming cut 5 bases from V and 7 bases from J; bases unmatched to any gene: 15. Germline V gene sequence: CDR1 SGHVS, CDR2 FNYEAQ. The CDR3 nucleotides read TGTGCCAGCAGCACCCACATAGGGACTAGCGCGGTTTATACGCAGTATTTT. As protein: CASSTHIGTSAVYTQYF. The whole variable domain, remainder taken from reference TRBV7-6 and TRBJ2-3, is GAGVSQSPRYKVTKRGQDVALRCDPISGHVSLYWYRQALGQGPEFLTYFNYEAQQDKSGLPNDRFSAERPEGSISTLTIQRTEQRDSAMYRCASSTHIGTSAVYTQYFGPGTRLTVL.

This chain connects TRBV5-4 to TRBJ2-4, with 9 bases identical to TRBD1. Germline V lookup: CDR1 SGHNT, CDR2 YYREEE (reference sequence). Trimming removed 5 bases from V and 8 bases from J; junction bases left unmatched: 17. This CDR3 spans 17 amino acids. The CDR3 loop reads CASRPVGTGSLGDIQYF. The CDR3 DNA reads as TGTGCCAGCAGGCCCGTTGGGACAGGGTCATTGGGAGACATTCAGTACTTC.